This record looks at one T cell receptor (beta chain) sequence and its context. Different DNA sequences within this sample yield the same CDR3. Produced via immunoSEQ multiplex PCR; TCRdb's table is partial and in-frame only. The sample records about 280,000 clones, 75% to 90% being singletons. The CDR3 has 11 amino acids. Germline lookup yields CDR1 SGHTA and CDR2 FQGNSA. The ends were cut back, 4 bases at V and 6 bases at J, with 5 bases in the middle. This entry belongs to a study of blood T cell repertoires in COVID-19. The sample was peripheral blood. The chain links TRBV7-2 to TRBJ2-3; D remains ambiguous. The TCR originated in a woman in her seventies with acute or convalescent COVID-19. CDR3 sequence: CASSSLDTQYF. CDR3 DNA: TGTGCCAGCAGCTCTCTGGATACGCAGTATTTT.